This entry lists 25 T cell receptor beta chains sequenced from one sample in a study of CD8 T cells in Susac syndrome. An amount of RNA that ranged from roughly 0.45 to 1 ug was reverse transcribed with random hexamers. A single record per CDR3 protein comes from TCRdb applying MiXCR to the immunoSEQ multiplex PCR reads. The profile shows 85,000 to 130,000 distinct CDR3 sequences, roughly 95% of them singletons. The material sequenced was CD8+ T cells from PBMCs. Receptors were obtained from a human donor with Susac syndrome.

This rearrangement joins TRBV7-3 to TRBJ2-1; 8 bases fit TRBD2. The junction had 1 base not matched to a gene; V was cut back by 3 bases and J by 6 bases. CDR1 is SGHTA and CDR2 is FQGTGA in the germline V gene. This CDR3 is 13 amino acids long. The chain's CDR3 is CASSFGGGNEQFF. In DNA, the CDR3 is TGTGCCAGCAGCTTCGGGGGGGGCAATGAGCAGTTCTTC.

This clonotype was detected once. This chain uses TRBV15 with TRBJ1-5; no reliable D call. The length of the CDR3 is 14 residues. Germline CDR1 LNHNV, CDR2 YYDKDF (reference sequence). V gave up 3 bases and J gave up 0 bases, with 6 bases separating them. The CDR3 loop is CATSSDYSNQPQHF. CDR3 DNA sequence: TGTGCCACCAGCAGTGACTATAGCAATCAGCCCCAGCATTTT.

The J gene is TRBJ2-2, the V gene TRBV21-1; no DNA check was done on the table's D call, TRBD1. TRBV21-1 is flagged as a pseudogene. The CDR3 covers 15 residues. As DNA, the CDR3 is TGTGCCAGGGTGGTGAGGGGGCCCGTCACCGGGGAGCTGTTTTTT. This translates into CARVVRGPVTGELFF.

The chain uses TRBV7-2 and TRBJ1-1; D remains unclear. The CDR3 runs to 16 residues. Germline V lookup: CDR1 SGHTA, CDR2 FQGNSA. Trimming removed 0 bases from V and 2 bases from J, with 13 bases in between. For the CDR3, the DNA is TGTGCCAGCAGCTTAGCACCCGGAGGGAAAAACACTGAAGCTTTCTTT. It codes for CASSLAPGGKNTEAFF.

The V call is TRBV20-1, the J call TRBJ1-5; D not resolved. The CDR3 loop spans 12 amino acids. Germline V gene sequence: CDR1 DFQATT, CDR2 SNEGSKA (reference sequence). The V gene lost 1 base and the J gene lost 11 bases, with 12 bases spanning the gap. CDR3 coding DNA: TGCAGTGCTAGAGGACCCGGGCAGTCCCAGCATTTT. As protein: CSARGPGQSQHF.

This chain connects TRBV29-1 to TRBJ1-2; no definite D call. The V end lost 1 base, the J end lost 2 bases, and 8 bases lay between the germline ends. This CDR3 has 13 residues. CDR1 is SQVTM, CDR2 ANQGSEA, per germline. DNA of the CDR3: TGCAGCGTTGAAGGGGCAGTAAACTATGGCTACACCTTC. This translates into CSVEGAVNYGYTF.

The rearrangement joins TRBV6-1 to TRBJ1-5, with unresolved D. Trimming shortened V by 11 bases and J by 3 bases, and 14 bases separated the two germline ends. The germline V gene encodes CDR1 MNHNS and CDR2 SASEGT. This CDR3 has 13 amino acids. The CDR3 sequence is CAARAGNNQPQHF. The CDR3, as DNA: TGTGCCGCGAGGGCAGGAAACAATCAGCCCCAGCATTTT.

The CDR3 DNA reads as TGTGCCAGCAGCCCTGGAGGGGGGGTAGCGGGGATGGGAGAGACCCAGTACTTC. Its translation: CASSPGGGVAGMGETQYF. The rearrangement joins TRBV9 to TRBJ2-5, with TRBD2 matching 8 bases. J was trimmed by 4 bases and V by 4 bases; bases with no gene match: 18. The CDR3 extends over 18 amino acids. Per the germline V gene, CDR1 is SGDLS and CDR2 is YYNGEE.

V is TRBV9 and J is TRBJ2-5, with D perhaps given as TRBD1 or TRBD2 (6 bases each). Trimming left V 7 bases short and J 0 bases short, with 10 bases between. CDR1 and CDR2 from the germline V gene are SGDLS and YYNGEE. The CDR3 runs to 13 residues. CDR3 DNA sequence: TGTGCCAGCGGGGGGCTATACCAAGAGACCCAGTACTTC. This codes for CASGGLYQETQYF.

V and J are TRBV21-1 and TRBJ2-3; TRBD1 is the table's D call, not checked against the DNA. TRBV21-1 is tagged as a pseudogene. The CDR3 is 16 residues long. The CDR3 loop is CASSPQRTRSTDTQYF. CDR3 nucleotide sequence: TGTGCCAGCAGCCCTCAGAGGACACGTAGCACAGATACGCAGTATTTT.

The chain is built from TRBV7-2 and TRBJ2-5; TRBD2 aligns across 9 bases. The CDR3 has 15 residues. With V trimmed by 1 base and J by 3 bases, 3 bases remained unmatched. Germline assignment: CDR1 SGHTA and CDR2 FQGNSA. The CDR3 is CASSLDPSGEETQYF. For the CDR3, the DNA is TGTGCCAGCAGCTTAGATCCTAGCGGGGAAGAGACCCAGTACTTC.

J is TRBJ1-3 and V is TRBV4-3, with 7 bases that match TRBD1. The germline CDR1 and CDR2 sequences are LGHNA and YSLEER. The CDR3 length is 16 residues. Trimming at V came to 2 bases and at J to 0 bases, leaving 4 bases not matched to a gene. CDR3 sequence: CASSQTGTASGNTIYF. In DNA form, the CDR3 reads TGCGCCAGCAGCCAAACCGGGACAGCCTCTGGAAACACCATATATTTT.

The V call is TRBV5-4, the J call TRBJ2-3; perhaps D is TRBD1 or TRBD2 (6 bases each). V was pared by 2 bases and J by 0 bases, with 19 bases between. Germline CDR1 SGHNT, CDR2 YYREEE (reference sequence). This CDR3 spans 18 amino acids. This CDR3 reads CASSFNGGRITSTDTQYF. The CDR3, as DNA: TGTGCCAGCAGCTTCAACGGGGGCCGAATAACTAGCACAGATACGCAGTATTTT.

DNA of the CDR3: TGTGCCAGCAGCCTTCCGACTAGCGGGGGGCCCTCGGGGAATGAGCAGTTCTTC. Translated, it gives CASSLPTSGGPSGNEQFF. V is TRBV7-9 and J is TRBJ2-1; 13 nucleotides align to TRBD2. Germline-derived CDR1 and CDR2 are SEHNR and FQNEAQ (reference sequence). The CDR3 loop spans 18 amino acids. With V trimmed by 5 bases and J by 7 bases, 14 bases remained unmatched. Using reference TRBV7-9 and TRBJ2-1 for the parts outside the CDR3, the full variable domain is DTGVSQNPRHKITKRGQNVTFRCDPISEHNRLYWYRQTLGQGPEFLTYFQNEAQLEKSRLLSDRFSAERPKGSFSTLEIQRTEQGDSAMYLCASSLPTSGGPSGNEQFFGPGTRLTVL.

The CDR3 DNA follows: TGCAGCGCCCACCGGCTGGGCGCTGAAGCTTTCTTT. Amino acids: CSAHRLGAEAFF. The chain carries TRBV29-1 and TRBJ1-1, with D unresolved. With 7 bases removed from V and 6 bases from J, the gap between germline ends came to 15 bases. CDR1 is SQVTM, CDR2 ANQGSEA, per germline. The CDR3 runs 12 residues.

V gene TRBV21-1 combines with J gene TRBJ2-6; whether TRBD1, the table's D call, matches the DNA was not checked. TRBV21-1 is a known pseudogene. This CDR3 has 17 amino acids. The CDR3 loop is CASSLGTPSSGANVLTF. CDR3 DNA sequence: TGTGCCAGCAGCTTAGGGACCCCCTCATCCGGGGCCAACGTCCTGACTTTC.

The chain recombines TRBV12-3 or TRBV12-4 with TRBJ2-7; D could derive from TRBD1 or TRBD2 (5 bases each). There are 13 residues in the CDR3. Deletions cut 6 bases from V and 6 bases from J, with 15 bases between. The CDR3 DNA is TGTGCCAGCAGCTCCGGCTCGGGGCGCGAGCAGTACTTC. Its protein product is CASSSGSGREQYF.

The chain recombines TRBV20-1 with TRBJ2-3; D remains unclear. The germline gives CDR1 DFQATT, CDR2 SNEGSKA (reference sequence). With 6 bases removed from V and 2 bases from J, the gap between germline ends came to 18 bases. The CDR3 consists of 15 residues. CDR3 in DNA: TGCAGTGCAGAAAAAGAGGAACGGCCCACAGATACGCAGTATTTT. Residues: CSAEKEERPTDTQYF.

This clonotype has a single count. The rearrangement links TRBV27 to TRBJ1-5; D possibly corresponds to TRBD1 (6 bases). The V and J ends lost 2 bases and 7 bases respectively, with 12 bases between them. CDR3 length equals 14 residues. Germline V gives CDR1 MNHEY, CDR2 SMNVEV (reference sequence). As DNA, the CDR3 is TGTGCCAGCAGTTTAATCCAGGGGACCCAGCCCCAGCATTTT. Protein sequence: CASSLIQGTQPQHF.

The rearrangement uses TRBV27 and TRBJ1-6, with D perhaps matching TRBD1 (5 bases). Germline V gives CDR1 MNHEY, CDR2 SMNVEV (reference sequence). V lost 6 bases, J lost 7 bases, and 13 bases lay in between. This CDR3 is built from 14 residues. CDR3 sequence (DNA): TGTGCCAGCAGCACTAGTCGGGACAATTCACCCCTCCACTTT. This sequence encodes CASSTSRDNSPLHF.

V and J are TRBV6-5 and TRBJ2-5, with unresolved D. CDR1 is MNHEY, CDR2 SVGAGI, per germline. V shed 8 bases and J shed 0 bases, with 16 bases lying between them. CDR3 length equals 15 residues. The CDR3 coding sequence is TGTGCCAGCGGTCCCGGCTGGTCGTACCAAGAGACCCAGTACTTC. It codes for CASGPGWSYQETQYF.

The genes are TRBV25-1 and TRBJ1-5, with D maybe TRBD1 (5 bases). Trimming took 5 bases from V and 0 from J, leaving 14 bases between them. The CDR3 has 16 residues. CDR1 is MGHDK and CDR2 is SYGVNS in the germline V gene. The CDR3 DNA follows: TGTGCCAGCAGTCACGGGACTGCCCATAGCAATCAGCCCCAGCATTTT. Its translation: CASSHGTAHSNQPQHF.

V is TRBV25-1 and J is TRBJ1-1; no firm D call. Deletions cut 7 bases from V and 6 bases from J, with 15 bases between. The CDR3 has 13 residues. Germline V gene sequence: CDR1 MGHDK, CDR2 SYGVNS. This CDR3 is CASKKTTHPEAFF. CDR3 bases: TGTGCCAGCAAGAAGACGACACACCCTGAAGCTTTCTTT.

The sample holds one count of this clonotype. The chain combines TRBV27 with TRBJ2-7; 7 nucleotides match TRBD1. Germline trimming cut 4 bases from V and 3 bases from J; bases unmatched to any gene: 6. Germline V gene sequence: CDR1 MNHEY, CDR2 SMNVEV (reference sequence). The CDR3 loop spans 14 amino acids. DNA for the CDR3: TGTGCCAGCAGTTCCGGGACAGACCTCTACGAGCAGTACTTC. This encodes CASSSGTDLYEQYF.

V gene TRBV10-2 combines with J gene TRBJ2-2, with 9 positions matching TRBD1. Trimming removed 8 bases from V and 6 bases from J; junction bases left unmatched: 10. Looked up from germline, CDR1 is WSHSY and CDR2 is SAAADI. The CDR3 is 15 amino acids. The CDR3 nucleotides read TGCGCCAGCCTTTTGGAGGGACAGGGATCCGGGGAGCTGTTTTTT. Protein sequence: CASLLEGQGSGELFF.